This T cell receptor beta chain derives from a study of T cells in Graves' hyperthyroidism and ophthalmopathy (dated by TCRdb to the late 2010s). With regard to the full study: Peripheral blood was collected at initial diagnosis, before any treatment. Thyroid tissue and blood T-cell repertoires from about six Graves' hyperthyroidism patients were also compared in the study. Whether ophthalmopathy could be predicted prospectively was tested in an independent validation cohort made up of about 20 hyperthyroidism patients plus 17 patients who later progressed to ophthalmopathy. The 100 discovery patients were randomly split 7:3 into training and test sets. TCR V-J signatures able to tell the groups apart were searched for in a discovery cohort of about a hundred patients, of whom roughly 42 had Graves' ophthalmopathy and about 60 had stable Graves' hyperthyroidism. After sampling, hyperthyroidism patients received methimazole starting at 30 mg daily, and ophthalmopathy patients received high-dose intravenous methylprednisolone. The paper describes TCR Vbeta CDR3 sequencing of 140 or so peripheral blood samples, made up of 40 to 45 ophthalmopathy patients, around 78 hyperthyroidism patients and approximately 17 progressor patients.

The sample holds a few counts of this clonotype. The antigen it binds to is not known. No much larger clonotype is one base removed from it; base qualities were not supplied. What the research found in general, with its limitations: A 13 V-J signature model separated ophthalmopathy from stable hyperthyroidism, with over 85% sensitivity and 81.08% specificity in cross-validation and 80%/75% in testing. No statistical method was used to set the sample size in advance, and investigators knew the group allocation. Most expanded thyroid clonotypes (frequency above 0.001) were also detected in blood, a finding suggesting that blood repertoires may reflect thyroid immune responses. In validation, progression to ophthalmopathy was predicted by the model with 65% to 71% sensitivity and 72% to 85% specificity, a median of approximately 7.1 months before onset.

The TCR beta CDR3 regions were amplified from RNA transcripts. The TCR CDR3 was subjected to a first round of RT-PCR using the HTBI primer set and the Qiagen OneStep RT-PCR kit. A second multiplex PCR round built the libraries, followed by size selection and purification. Sequencing of the libraries was done on an Illumina HiSeq2000 using paired-end 100 bp reads. Turning to the authors' computational methods: SOAPnuke was used to process the raw data, removing reads that contained adapters or uncalled bases, had a mean Phred below 15, or lacked an exact match to the constant primer or identifier. High-quality paired reads were merged using COPE v1.2.5, and each unique nucleotide sequence was defined as a clonotype. Clonotypes were aligned to IMGT TRBV, TRBD and TRBJ reference segments using MiTCR v1.1. The analysis was restricted to V-J combinations with a frequency above 0.0001, which together covered 99% to 99.2% of the repertoires. A TCS score was defined as the ratio between F50 (clonal expansion) and ExV (chaos), using BLOSUM62-based TCRdist between CDR3 peptides within each V-J. Welch's t-statistics and random forest reduced around 520 V-J features to fewer than 15, which were used in a naive Bayes classifier (R e1071). TCRdb passed the public sequencing reads through fastp at Q25 and MiXCR, retaining productive beta sequences. All rows with the same CDR3 protein become a single entry with the most common DNA and genes. These V and J calls originate from TCRdb's pipeline instead of the authors' own analysis. Within this sample are over 350,000 distinct CDR3 sequences, with 11% to 15% of them counted one time only. 25% to 30% of the sample comes from the top ten.

Ophthalmopathy patients had moderately to severely active disease, Clinical Activity Score of at least 3, NOSPECS grade of at least 4, and duration under 3 months. Any patient with an uncontrolled infection, another autoimmune disease, pregnancy or lactation was excluded. Clinical symptoms, serum thyroxine and TRAb, thyroid ultrasound, and orbital computed tomography formed the basis for the diagnoses. PBMCs were isolated from more than 8 ml of fresh peripheral blood by Ficoll-Paque density gradient centrifugation. Total RNA was extracted using Trizol reagent, and RNA quality was assessed on an Agilent 2100 Bioanalyzer. A distance of 7 bases separates the germline ends of V and J, which lose 6 bases and 4 bases respectively. The CDR3, from cysteine to phenylalanine, totals 12 residues. Only the CDR3 DNA stays, 36 bases, in frame from base 1.

The sequence is built from TRBV12-3 or TRBV12-4 and TRBJ1-3; the D gene remains uncertain. Input material: blood. The source of this sequence is a man aged 45-60 years with Graves' ophthalmopathy. For the CDR3, the sequence is CASREPGNTIYF. Here is the DNA: TGTGCCAGCAGGGAGCCCGGAAACACCATATATTTT.